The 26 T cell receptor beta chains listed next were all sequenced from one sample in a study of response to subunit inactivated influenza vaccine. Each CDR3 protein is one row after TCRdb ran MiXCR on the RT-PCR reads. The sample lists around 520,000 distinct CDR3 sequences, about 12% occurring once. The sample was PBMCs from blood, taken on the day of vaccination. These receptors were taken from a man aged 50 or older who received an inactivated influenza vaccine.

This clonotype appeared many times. The CDR3 DNA follows: TGCGCCAGCACGAAGGGGAGCACAGATACGCAGTATTTT. It codes for CASTKGSTDTQYF. The V call is TRBV5-1, the J call TRBJ2-3; D may be TRBD1 (5 bases). CDR3 length equals 13 residues. The germline V gene has CDR1 SGHRS and CDR2 YFSETQ. With 6 bases removed from V and 0 bases from J, the gap between germline ends came to 8 bases.

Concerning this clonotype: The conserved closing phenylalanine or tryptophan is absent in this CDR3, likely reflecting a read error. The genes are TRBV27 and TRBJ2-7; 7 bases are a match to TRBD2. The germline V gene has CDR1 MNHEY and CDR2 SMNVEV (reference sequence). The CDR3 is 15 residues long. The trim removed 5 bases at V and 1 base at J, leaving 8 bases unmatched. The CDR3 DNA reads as TGTGCCAGCAGTCTGGGACTAATCCCTTCCTACGAGCAGTACTTA. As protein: CASSLGLIPSYEQYL.

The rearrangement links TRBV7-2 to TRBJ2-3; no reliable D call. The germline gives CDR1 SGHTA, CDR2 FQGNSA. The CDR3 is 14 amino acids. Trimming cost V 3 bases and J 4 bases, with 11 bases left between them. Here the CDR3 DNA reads TGTGCCAGCAGCTTCCGCCTAGAGGCAGATACGCAGTATTTT. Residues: CASSFRLEADTQYF. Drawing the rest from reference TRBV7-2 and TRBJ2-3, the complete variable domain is GAGVSQSPSNKVTEKGKDVELRCDPISGHTALYWYRQSLGQGLEFLIYFQGNSAPDKSGLPSDRFSAERTGGSVSTLTIQRTQQEDSAVYLCASSFRLEADTQYFGPGTRLTVL.

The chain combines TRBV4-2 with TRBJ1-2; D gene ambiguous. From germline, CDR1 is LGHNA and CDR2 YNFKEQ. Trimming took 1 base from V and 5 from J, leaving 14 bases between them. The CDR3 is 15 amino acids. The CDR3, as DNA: TGTGCCAGCAGCCAAGGGATTCAGGCCCCGTATGGCTACACCTTC. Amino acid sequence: CASSQGIQAPYGYTF.

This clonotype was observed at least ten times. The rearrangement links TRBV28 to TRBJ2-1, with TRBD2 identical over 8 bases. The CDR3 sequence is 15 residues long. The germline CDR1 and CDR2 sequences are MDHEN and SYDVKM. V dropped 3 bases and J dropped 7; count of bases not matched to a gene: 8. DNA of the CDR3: TGTGCCAGCAGTTTTACCGGGGGGGGCCGGAATGAGCAGTTCTTC. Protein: CASSFTGGGRNEQFF. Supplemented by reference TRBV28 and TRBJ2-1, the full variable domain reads DVKVTQSSRYLVKRTGEKVFLECVQDMDHENMFWYRQDPGLGLRLIYFSYDVKMKEKGDIPEGYSVSREKKERFSLILESASTNQTSMYLCASSFTGGGRNEQFFGPGTRLTVL.

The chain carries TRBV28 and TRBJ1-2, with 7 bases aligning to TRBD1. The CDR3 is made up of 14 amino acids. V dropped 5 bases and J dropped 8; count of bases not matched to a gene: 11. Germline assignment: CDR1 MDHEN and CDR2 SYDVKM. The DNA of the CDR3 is TGTGCCAGCAGTCGGGGGACAGCGGTTCGGGGCTACACCTTC. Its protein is CASSRGTAVRGYTF.

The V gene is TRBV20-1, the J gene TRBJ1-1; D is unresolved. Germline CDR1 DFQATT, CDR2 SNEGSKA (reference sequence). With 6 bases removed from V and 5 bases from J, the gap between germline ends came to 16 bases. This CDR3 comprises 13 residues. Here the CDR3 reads CSASSRRWTEAFF. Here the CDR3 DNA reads TGCAGTGCCTCGTCCCGGCGGTGGACTGAAGCTTTCTTT.

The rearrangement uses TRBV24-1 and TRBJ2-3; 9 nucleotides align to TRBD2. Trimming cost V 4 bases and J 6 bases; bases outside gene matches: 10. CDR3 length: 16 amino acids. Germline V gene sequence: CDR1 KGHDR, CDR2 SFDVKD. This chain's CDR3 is CATSDRLLSGGDTQYF. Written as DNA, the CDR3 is TGTGCCACCAGTGACCGGCTTCTTAGCGGGGGTGATACGCAGTATTTT.

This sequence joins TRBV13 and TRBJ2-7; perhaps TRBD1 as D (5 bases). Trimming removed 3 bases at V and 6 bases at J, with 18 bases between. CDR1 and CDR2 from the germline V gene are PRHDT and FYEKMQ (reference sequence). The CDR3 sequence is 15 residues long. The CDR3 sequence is CASSFRAGQGFEQYF. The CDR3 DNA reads TGTGCCAGCAGCTTCCGGGCCGGACAAGGTTTCGAGCAGTACTTC.

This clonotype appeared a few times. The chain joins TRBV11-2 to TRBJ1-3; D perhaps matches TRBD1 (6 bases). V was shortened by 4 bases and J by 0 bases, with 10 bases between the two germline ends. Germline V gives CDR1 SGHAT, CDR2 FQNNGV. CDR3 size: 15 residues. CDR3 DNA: TGTGCCAGCAGCTCCGCGGACAGCTCTGGAAACACCATATATTTT. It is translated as CASSSADSSGNTIYF.

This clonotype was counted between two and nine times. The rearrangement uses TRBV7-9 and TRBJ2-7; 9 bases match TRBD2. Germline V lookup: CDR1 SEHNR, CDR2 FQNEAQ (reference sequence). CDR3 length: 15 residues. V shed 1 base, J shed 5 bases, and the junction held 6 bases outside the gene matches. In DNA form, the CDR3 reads TGTGCCAGCAGCTTAGAATTAGCGGGAGTAAACGAGCAGTACTTC. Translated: CASSLELAGVNEQYF. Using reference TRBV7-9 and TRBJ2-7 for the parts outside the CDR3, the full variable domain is DTGVSQNPRHKITKRGQNVTFRCDPISEHNRLYWYRQTLGQGPEFLTYFQNEAQLEKSRLLSDRFSAERPKGSFSTLEIQRTEQGDSAMYLCASSLELAGVNEQYFGPGTRLTVT.

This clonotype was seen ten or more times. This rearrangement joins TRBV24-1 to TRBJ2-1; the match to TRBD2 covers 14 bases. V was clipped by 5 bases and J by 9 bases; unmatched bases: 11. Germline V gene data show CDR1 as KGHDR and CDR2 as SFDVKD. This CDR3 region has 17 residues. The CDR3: CATSAPQPGLAGAEQFF. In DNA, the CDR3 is TGTGCCACCAGTGCTCCTCAACCGGGACTAGCGGGAGCTGAGCAGTTCTTC.

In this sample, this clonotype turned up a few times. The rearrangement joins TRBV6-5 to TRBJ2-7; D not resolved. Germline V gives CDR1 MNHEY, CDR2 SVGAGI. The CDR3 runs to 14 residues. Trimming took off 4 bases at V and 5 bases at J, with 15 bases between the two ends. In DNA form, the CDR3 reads TGTGCCAGCAGTTCCTACAATGTACGTGACGAGCAGTACTTC. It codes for CASSSYNVRDEQYF.

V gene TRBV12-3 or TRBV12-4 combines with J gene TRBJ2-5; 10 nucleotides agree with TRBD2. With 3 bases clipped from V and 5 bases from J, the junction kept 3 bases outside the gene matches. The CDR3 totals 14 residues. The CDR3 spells CASSLSSGGETQYF. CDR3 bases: TGTGCCAGCAGTTTGAGTAGCGGGGGGGAGACCCAGTACTTC.

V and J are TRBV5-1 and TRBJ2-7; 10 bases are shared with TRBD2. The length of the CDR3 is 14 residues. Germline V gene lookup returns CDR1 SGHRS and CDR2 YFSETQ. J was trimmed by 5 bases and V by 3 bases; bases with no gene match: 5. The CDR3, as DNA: TGCGCCAGCAGCTGGCTAGCGGGAGTAGACGAGCAGTACTTC. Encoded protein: CASSWLAGVDEQYF.

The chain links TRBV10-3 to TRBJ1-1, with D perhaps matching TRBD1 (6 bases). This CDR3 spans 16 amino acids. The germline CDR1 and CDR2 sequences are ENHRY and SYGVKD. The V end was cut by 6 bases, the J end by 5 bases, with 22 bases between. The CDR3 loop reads CAISLNTGGRGTEAFF. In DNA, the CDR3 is TGTGCCATCAGCCTCAACACGGGGGGCAGAGGAACTGAAGCTTTCTTT.

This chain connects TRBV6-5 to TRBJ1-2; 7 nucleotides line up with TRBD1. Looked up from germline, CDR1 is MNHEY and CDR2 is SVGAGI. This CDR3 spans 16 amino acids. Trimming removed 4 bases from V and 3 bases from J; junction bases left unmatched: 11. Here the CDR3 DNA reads TGTGCCAGCAGTTGGGACAGAGGAGGGAAGGACTATGGCTACACCTTC. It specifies CASSWDRGGKDYGYTF.

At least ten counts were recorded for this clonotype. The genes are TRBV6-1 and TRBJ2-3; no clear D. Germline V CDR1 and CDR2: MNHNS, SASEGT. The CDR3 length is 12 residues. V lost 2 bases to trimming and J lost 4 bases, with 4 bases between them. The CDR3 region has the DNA TGTGCCAGCAGTGAACGCCCAGATACGCAGTATTTT. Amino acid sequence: CASSERPDTQYF.

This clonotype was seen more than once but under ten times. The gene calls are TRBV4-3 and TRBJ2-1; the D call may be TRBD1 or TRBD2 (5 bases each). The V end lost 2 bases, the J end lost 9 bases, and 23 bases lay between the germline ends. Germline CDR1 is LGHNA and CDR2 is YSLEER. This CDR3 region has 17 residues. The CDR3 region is CASSQRFVRDAIFEQFF. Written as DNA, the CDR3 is TGCGCCAGCAGCCAAAGATTTGTCAGGGACGCAATTTTTGAGCAGTTCTTC.

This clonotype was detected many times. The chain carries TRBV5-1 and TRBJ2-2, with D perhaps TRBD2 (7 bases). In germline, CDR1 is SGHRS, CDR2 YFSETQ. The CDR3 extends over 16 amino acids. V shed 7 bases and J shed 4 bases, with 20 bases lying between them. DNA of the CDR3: TGCGCCAGCGGAAGGGGGGGGCACTTCGGCACCGGGGAGCTGTTTTTT. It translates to CASGRGGHFGTGELFF.

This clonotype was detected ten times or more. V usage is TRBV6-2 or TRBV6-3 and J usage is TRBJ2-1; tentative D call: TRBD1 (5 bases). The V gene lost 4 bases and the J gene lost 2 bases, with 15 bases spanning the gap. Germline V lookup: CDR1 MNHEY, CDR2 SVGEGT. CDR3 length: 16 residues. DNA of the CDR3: TGTGCCAGCAGTTCCCGTTGGGGCGGTCCCTACAATGAGCAGTTCTTC. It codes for CASSSRWGGPYNEQFF.

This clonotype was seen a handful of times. For the CDR3, the DNA is TGCAGTGCTACCCGGGACAGGGTTATAGATACGCAGTATTTT. Protein: CSATRDRVIDTQYF. V is TRBV20-1 and J is TRBJ2-3, with 9 bases lining up with TRBD1. After removal of 4 bases from V and 5 bases from J, the junction contained 7 bases not matched to a gene. Germline lookup yields CDR1 DFQATT and CDR2 SNEGSKA (reference sequence). The CDR3 runs to 14 residues.

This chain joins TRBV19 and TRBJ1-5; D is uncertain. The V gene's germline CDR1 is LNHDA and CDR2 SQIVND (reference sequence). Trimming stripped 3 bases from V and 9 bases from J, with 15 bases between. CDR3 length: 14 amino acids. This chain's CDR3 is CASSIYLDAPPQHF. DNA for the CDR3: TGTGCCAGTAGTATCTACCTGGATGCCCCGCCCCAGCATTTT.

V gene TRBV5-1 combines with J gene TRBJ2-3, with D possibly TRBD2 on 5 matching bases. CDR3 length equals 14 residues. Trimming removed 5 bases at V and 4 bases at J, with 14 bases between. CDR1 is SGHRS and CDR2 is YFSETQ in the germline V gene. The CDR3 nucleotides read TGCGCCAGCAGAGCGGACCCCACCGCAGATACGCAGTATTTT. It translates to CASRADPTADTQYF.

The CDR3 DNA sequence: TGTGCCAGCAGCTTATATACAGGGCGGTATAACTATGGCTACACCTTC. Translation gives CASSLYTGRYNYGYTF. The rearrangement joins TRBV7-9 to TRBJ1-2, with D tentatively TRBD1 (6 bases). The CDR3 length is 16 residues. The germline gives CDR1 SEHNR, CDR2 FQNEAQ (reference sequence). Trimming shortened V by 2 bases and J by 1 base, and 14 bases separated the two germline ends.

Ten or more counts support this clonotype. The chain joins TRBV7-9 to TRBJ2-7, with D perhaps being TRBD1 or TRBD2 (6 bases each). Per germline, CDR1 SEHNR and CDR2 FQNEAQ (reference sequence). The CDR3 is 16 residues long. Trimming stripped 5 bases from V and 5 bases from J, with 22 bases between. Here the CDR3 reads CASSTRSRGTLDEQYF. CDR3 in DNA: TGTGCCAGCAGCACGCGGAGTCGCGGGACACTCGACGAGCAGTACTTC.